This T cell receptor beta chain was documented in a study of T cells expressing NK-cell markers. Across the study: Repertoires of TCR beta were obtained from T cells sorted as CD3+CD56+NKG2C+, CD3+CD56+NKG2C- and CD3+CD56-NKG2C+.

One entry per CDR3 protein, without DNA, is what TCRdb gives after re-calling the 5' RACE reads. Its clone listing holds 350,000 to 450,000 distinct CDR3 sequences. CDR1 is SGHTS, CDR2 YDEGEE, per germline. The CDR3 has 14 amino acids. The origin of this receptor is a man aged 18-75 years in good health. V gene TRBV5-8 combines with J gene TRBJ2-1; TCRdb proposes TRBD1, but this gene call is untestable without DNA. The material sequenced was blood T cells: a sorted CD56 or NKG2C T cell subset, CD4+ or CD8+ T cells, or bulk PBMC T cells (not recorded which). The CDR3 region is CASSYKQLGDEQFF.